This T cell receptor beta chain was sequenced for a study of CD8+ T cells in alopecia areata. Study summary: Affected scalp percentage set treated patients' severity scores.

Noted treatment: oral pan-JAK inhibitor, 5-10 mg twice daily. Isolated RNA was reverse transcribed into cDNA used as the sequencing template. The assay was immunoSEQ multiplex PCR, and TCRdb's table has in-frame clones only and misses some. The data hold 200,000 or so clones, with 58% observed a single time. The sample holds a few counts of this clone. The CDR3 sequence is 14 residues long. Germline-derived CDR1 and CDR2 are ENHRY and SYGVKD. The ends lost 10 bases at V and 3 bases at J; junction bases unmatched: 6. The V call is TRBV10-3, the J call TRBJ2-3; TRBD2 aligns across 11 bases. The source was CD4+ T cells sorted from blood, collected at week 24, from a patient treated with tofacitinib. This TCR derives from a human donor with alopecia areata. The CDR3, as DNA: TGTGCCACACTAGCGGGAGTGGGTACAGATACGCAGTATTTT. Residues: CATLAGVGTDTQYF.